One and the same sample provided the 3 T cell receptor beta chains below, sequenced in a study of T cells in Graves' hyperthyroidism and ophthalmopathy. Template material for amplifying TCR beta CDR3 regions consisted of RNA transcripts. The HTBI primer set was used in a first-round RT-PCR of the TCR CDR3. TCRdb re-derived calls from the multiplex PCR reads in MiXCR, one entry per CDR3 protein. The table shows a few hundred thousand distinct CDR3 sequences, with roughly 46% occurring only once. Sequencing used peripheral blood or thyroid tissue (not recorded which). These receptors all come from a woman aged 18-29 years with Graves' hyperthyroidism.

This rearrangement joins TRBV7-6 to TRBJ2-6, with D perhaps matching TRBD1 or TRBD2 (5 bases each). The CDR3 spans 18 residues. V dropped 1 base and J dropped 4 bases, with 17 bases sitting between them. The germline V gene encodes CDR1 SGHVS and CDR2 FNYEAQ. CDR3 nucleotide sequence: TGTGCCAGCAGCTTAGAGGGACGGATTTTAGGGGGGGCCAACGTCCTGACTTTC. Translated: CASSLEGRILGGANVLTF.

The genes are TRBV25-1 and TRBJ2-7; D gene uncertain. The ends were cut back, 5 bases at V and 1 base at J, with 12 bases in the middle. Germline values: CDR1 MGHDK, CDR2 SYGVNS. The CDR3 consists of 14 residues. DNA for the CDR3: TGTGCCAGCAGTCAGAGGTGGCGGTCCTACGAGCAGTACTTC. This gives the protein CASSQRWRSYEQYF.

This chain uses TRBV20-1 with TRBJ1-2; D might be TRBD1 (5 bases). Germline V gives CDR1 DFQATT, CDR2 SNEGSKA (reference sequence). The CDR3 contains 13 residues. V lost 5 bases to trimming and J lost 3 bases, with 13 bases between them. The CDR3 sequence: CSAASAGDYGYTF. The CDR3 DNA is TGCAGTGCTGCGAGCGCGGGGGACTATGGCTACACCTTC.